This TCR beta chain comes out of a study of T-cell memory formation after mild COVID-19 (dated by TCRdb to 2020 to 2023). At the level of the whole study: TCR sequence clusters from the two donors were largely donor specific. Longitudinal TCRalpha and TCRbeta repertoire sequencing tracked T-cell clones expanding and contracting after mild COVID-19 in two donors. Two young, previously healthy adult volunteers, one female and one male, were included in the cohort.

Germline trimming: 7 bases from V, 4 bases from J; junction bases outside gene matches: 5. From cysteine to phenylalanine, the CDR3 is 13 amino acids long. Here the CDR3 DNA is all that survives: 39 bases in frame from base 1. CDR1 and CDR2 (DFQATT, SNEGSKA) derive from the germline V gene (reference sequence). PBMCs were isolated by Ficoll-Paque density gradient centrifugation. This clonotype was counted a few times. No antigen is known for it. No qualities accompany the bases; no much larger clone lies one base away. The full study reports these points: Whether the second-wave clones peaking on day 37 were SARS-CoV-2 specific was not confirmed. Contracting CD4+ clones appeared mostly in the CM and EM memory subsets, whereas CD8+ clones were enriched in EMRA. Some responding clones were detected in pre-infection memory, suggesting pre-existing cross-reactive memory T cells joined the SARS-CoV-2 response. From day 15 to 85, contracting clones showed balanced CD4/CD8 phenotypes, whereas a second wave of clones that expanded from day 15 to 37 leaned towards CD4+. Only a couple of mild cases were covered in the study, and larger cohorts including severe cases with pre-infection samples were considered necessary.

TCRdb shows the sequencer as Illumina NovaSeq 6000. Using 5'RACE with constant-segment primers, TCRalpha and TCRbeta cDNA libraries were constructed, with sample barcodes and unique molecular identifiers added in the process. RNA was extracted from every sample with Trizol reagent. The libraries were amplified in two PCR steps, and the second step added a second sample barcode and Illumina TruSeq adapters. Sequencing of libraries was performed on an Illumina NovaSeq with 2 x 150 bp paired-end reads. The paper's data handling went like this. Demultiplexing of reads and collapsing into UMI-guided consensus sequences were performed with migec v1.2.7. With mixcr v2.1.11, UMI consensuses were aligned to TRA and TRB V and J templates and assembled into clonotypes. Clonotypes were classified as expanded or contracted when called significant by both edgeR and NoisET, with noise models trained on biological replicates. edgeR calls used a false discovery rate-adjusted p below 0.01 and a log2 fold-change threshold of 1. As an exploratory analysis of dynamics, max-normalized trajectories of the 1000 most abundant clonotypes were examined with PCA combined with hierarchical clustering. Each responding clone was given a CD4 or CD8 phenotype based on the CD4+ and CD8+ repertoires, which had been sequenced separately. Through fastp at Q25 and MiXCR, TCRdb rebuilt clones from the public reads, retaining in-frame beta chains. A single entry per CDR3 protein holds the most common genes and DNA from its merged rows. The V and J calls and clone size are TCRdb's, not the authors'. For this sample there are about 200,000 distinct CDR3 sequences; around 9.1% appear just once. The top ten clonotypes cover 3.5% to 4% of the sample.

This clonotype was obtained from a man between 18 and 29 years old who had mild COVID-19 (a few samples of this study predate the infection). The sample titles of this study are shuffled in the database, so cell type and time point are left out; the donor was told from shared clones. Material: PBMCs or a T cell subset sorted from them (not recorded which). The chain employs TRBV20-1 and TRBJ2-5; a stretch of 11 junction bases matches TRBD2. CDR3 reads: CSVNSGGAETQYF. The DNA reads TGCAGTGTAAATAGCGGGGGGGCAGAGACCCAGTACTTC.